This TCR beta chain was captured in a study of cytomegalovirus exposure and HLA in healthy donors. Overall study context: An earlier analysis found fewer than 120 million unique TCR beta sequences from around 180 million T cells.

A remark on this clone: Its antigen is not identified.

Findings and caveats of the study: Reportedly, a later analysis found an Asian-associated ancestry cluster had fewer N-insertions than the roughly 670-donor mean.

CDR1 LGHNA and CDR2 YNFKEQ come from the germline V gene. The CDR3 sequence is 12 residues long. V was clipped by 0 bases and J by 10 bases, with 9 bases between them. It was with 60 Vbeta and 13 Jbeta primers that the PCR ran. The data were produced by immunoSEQ multiplex PCR, yet TCRdb's version contains in-frame clones alone and is incomplete. The data contain about 170,000 clones, 65% to 85% of them singletons. The V gene is TRBV4-2, the J gene TRBJ1-1; D gene ambiguous. This receptor was identified in a woman between 45 and 65 years old in good health and CMV-seropositive. The sample consisted of PBMCs. In DNA form, the CDR3 reads TGTGCCAGCAGCCAAGAAGGGAGGGTAGCTTTCTTT. This encodes CASSQEGRVAFF.